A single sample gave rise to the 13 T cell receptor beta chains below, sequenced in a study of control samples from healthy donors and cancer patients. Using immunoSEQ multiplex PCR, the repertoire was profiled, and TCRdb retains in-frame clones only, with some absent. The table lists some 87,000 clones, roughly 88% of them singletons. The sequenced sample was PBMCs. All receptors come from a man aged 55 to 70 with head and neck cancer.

CDR3: CASSHPQAGLHYGYTF. The CDR3 DNA is TGCGCCAGCAGCCACCCCCAAGCGGGGCTCCACTATGGCTACACCTTC. V usage is TRBV4-1 and J usage is TRBJ1-2; D is possibly TRBD1 (5 bases). Trimming cost V 3 bases and J 3 bases, with 17 bases left between them. Germline lookup yields CDR1 MGHRA and CDR2 YSYEKL. The CDR3 totals 16 residues.

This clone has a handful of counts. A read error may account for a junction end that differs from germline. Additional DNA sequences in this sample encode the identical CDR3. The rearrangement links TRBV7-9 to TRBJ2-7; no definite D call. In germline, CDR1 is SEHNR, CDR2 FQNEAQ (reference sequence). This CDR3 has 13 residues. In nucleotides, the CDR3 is TGTGCCAGCAGCGTAGCTACATCCTACGAGCAGTACTTC. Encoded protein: CASSVATSYEQYF.

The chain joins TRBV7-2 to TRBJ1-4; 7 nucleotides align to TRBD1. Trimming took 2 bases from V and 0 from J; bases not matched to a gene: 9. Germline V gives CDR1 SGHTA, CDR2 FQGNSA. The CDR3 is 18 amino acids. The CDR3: CASSLQTGSGATNEKLFF. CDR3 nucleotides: TGTGCCAGCAGCTTACAGACAGGGTCGGGGGCAACTAATGAAAAACTGTTTTTT. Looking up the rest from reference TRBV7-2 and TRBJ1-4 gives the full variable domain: GAGVSQSPSNKVTEKGKDVELRCDPISGHTALYWYRQSLGQGLEFLIYFQGNSAPDKSGLPSDRFSAERTGGSVSTLTIQRTQQEDSAVYLCASSLQTGSGATNEKLFFGSGTQLSVL.

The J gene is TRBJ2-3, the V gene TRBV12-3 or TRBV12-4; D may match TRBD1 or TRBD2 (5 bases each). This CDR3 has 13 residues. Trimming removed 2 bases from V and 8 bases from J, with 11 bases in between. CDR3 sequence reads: CASSLLERGTQYF. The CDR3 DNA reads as TGTGCCAGCAGTTTACTGGAGAGGGGTACGCAGTATTTT.

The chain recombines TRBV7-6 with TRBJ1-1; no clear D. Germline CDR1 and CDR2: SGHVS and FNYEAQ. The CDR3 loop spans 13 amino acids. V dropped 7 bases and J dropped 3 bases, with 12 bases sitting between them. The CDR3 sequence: CASTEHLYTEAFF. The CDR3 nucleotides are TGTGCCAGCACGGAGCATCTTTACACTGAAGCTTTCTTT.

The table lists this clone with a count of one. The CDR3 spells CASRFGQGYNEQFF. The CDR3, as DNA: TGTGCCAGCAGATTTGGCCAGGGCTACAATGAGCAGTTCTTC. The J gene is TRBJ2-1, the V gene TRBV7-9, with a weak D call TRBD1 (5 bases). The CDR3 runs 14 residues. Trimming removed 6 bases at V and 3 bases at J, with 12 bases between. CDR1 is SEHNR and CDR2 is FQNEAQ in the germline V gene (reference sequence).

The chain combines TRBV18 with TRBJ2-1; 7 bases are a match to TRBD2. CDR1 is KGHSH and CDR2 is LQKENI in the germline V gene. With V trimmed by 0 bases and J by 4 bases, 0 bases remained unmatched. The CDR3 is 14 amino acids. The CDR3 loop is CASSPPGRYNEQFF. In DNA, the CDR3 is TGTGCCAGCTCACCACCCGGGAGGTACAATGAGCAGTTCTTC.

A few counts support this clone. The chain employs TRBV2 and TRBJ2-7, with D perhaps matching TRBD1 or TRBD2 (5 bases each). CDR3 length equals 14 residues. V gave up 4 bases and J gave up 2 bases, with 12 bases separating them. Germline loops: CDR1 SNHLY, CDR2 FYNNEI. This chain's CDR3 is CASSVGEYPYEQYF. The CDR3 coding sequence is TGTGCCAGCAGTGTAGGGGAGTACCCCTACGAGCAGTACTTC. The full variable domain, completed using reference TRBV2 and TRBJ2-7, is EPEVTQTPSHQVTQMGQEVILRCVPISNHLYFYWYRQILGQKVEFLVSFYNNEISEKSEIFDDQFSVERPDGSNFTLKIRSTKLEDSAMYFCASSVGEYPYEQYFGPGTRLTVT.

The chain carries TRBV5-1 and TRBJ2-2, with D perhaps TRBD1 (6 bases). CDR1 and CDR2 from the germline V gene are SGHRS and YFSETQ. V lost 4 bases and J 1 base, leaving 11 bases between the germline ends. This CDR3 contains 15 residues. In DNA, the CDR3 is TGCGCCAGCAGCCTGCGACAGGAGAACACCGGGGAGCTGTTTTTT. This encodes CASSLRQENTGELFF.

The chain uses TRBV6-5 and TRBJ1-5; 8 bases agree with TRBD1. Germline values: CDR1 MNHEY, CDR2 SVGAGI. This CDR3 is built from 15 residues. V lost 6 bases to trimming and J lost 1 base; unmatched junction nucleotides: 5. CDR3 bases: TGTGCCAGCAGCCCGGACAGGGTAAGCAATCAGCCCCAGCATTTT. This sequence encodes CASSPDRVSNQPQHF.

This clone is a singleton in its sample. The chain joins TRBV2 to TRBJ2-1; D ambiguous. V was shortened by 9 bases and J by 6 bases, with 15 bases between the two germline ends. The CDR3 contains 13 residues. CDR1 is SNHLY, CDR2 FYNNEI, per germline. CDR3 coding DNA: TGTGCCAGTAGAGCTGGGTCGACCAATGAGCAGTTCTTC. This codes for CASRAGSTNEQFF.

CDR3 loop: CAIKAVGGGQPQHF. The CDR3 region has the DNA TGTGCCATCAAAGCGGTAGGAGGGGGACAGCCCCAGCATTTT. The genes are TRBV10-3 and TRBJ1-5, with D perhaps TRBD1 (6 bases). This CDR3 is 14 amino acids long. Germline V gene sequence: CDR1 ENHRY, CDR2 SYGVKD. The V end was cut by 7 bases, the J end by 7 bases, with 17 bases between.

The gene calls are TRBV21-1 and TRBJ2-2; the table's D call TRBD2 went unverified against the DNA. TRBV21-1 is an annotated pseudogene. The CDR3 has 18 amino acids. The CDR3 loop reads CASSKIPLYGEDTGELFF. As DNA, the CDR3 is TGTGCCAGCAGCAAAATTCCCCTCTACGGGGAGGACACCGGGGAGCTGTTTTTT.